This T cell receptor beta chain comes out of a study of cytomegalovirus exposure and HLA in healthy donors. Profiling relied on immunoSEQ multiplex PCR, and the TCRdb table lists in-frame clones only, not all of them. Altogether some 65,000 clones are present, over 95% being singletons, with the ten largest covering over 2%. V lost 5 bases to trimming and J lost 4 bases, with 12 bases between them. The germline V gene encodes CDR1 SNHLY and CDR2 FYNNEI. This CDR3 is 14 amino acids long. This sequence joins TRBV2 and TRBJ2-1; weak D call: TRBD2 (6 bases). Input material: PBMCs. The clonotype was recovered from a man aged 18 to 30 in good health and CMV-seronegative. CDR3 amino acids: CASSTRDFYNEQFF. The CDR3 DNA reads TGTGCCAGCAGTACCAGGGACTTTTACAATGAGCAGTTCTTC.